The 8 T cell receptor beta chains listed next were all sequenced from one sample in a study of shared clonotypes between healthy human individuals. The data were produced by immunoSEQ multiplex PCR, yet TCRdb's version contains in-frame clones alone and is incomplete. The table lists roughly 1 million clones, around three quarters of them singletons, with under 0.6% in the top ten. What was sequenced was memory CD4+ T cells from PBMCs. Subset denoted: CD45RA-negative fraction. These TCRs come from a man aged 18-30 years in good health. Some clones in this sample may be carry-over from other donors' samples.

This chain uses TRBV11-2 with TRBJ2-1; 9 bases line up with TRBD2. The V gene end was trimmed by 2 bases and the J gene end by 4 bases; junction bases not matched to a gene: 6. The CDR3 length is 16 residues. Germline CDR1 is SGHAT and CDR2 is FQNNGV. CDR3 protein: CASSLLASGAYNEQFF. The CDR3 bases are TGTGCCAGCAGCTTACTTGCTAGCGGGGCTTACAATGAGCAGTTCTTC.

The V call is TRBV19, the J call TRBJ2-1; D call uncertain. Looked up from germline, CDR1 is LNHDA and CDR2 is SQIVND (reference sequence). The CDR3 loop spans 15 amino acids. The V and J ends lost 5 bases and 0 bases respectively, with 11 bases between them. CDR3 sequence reads: CASSPQGNSYNEQFF. CDR3 nucleotides: TGTGCCAGTAGTCCGCAAGGGAACTCCTACAATGAGCAGTTCTTC.

The V call is TRBV4-2, the J call TRBJ2-1, with 14 bases matching TRBD2. This CDR3 contains 18 residues. The trim removed 1 base at V and 9 bases at J, leaving 11 bases unmatched. The germline V gene encodes CDR1 LGHNA and CDR2 YNFKEQ. CDR3 sequence reads: CASSQVAGLAGDGVEQFF. Written as DNA, the CDR3 is TGTGCCAGCAGCCAAGTGGCGGGACTAGCGGGAGACGGAGTTGAGCAGTTCTTC.

The genes are TRBV2 and TRBJ1-5; 7 bases align to TRBD1. Unmatched junction bases numbered 7, after V lost 7 bases and J lost 1 base. This CDR3 region has 15 residues. Per the germline V gene, CDR1 is SNHLY and CDR2 is FYNNEI. CDR3 protein: CASTEDRWSNQPQHF. The CDR3 DNA reads TGTGCCAGCACTGAGGACAGGTGGAGCAATCAGCCCCAGCATTTT. Full variable domain (remainder filled in from reference TRBV2 and TRBJ1-5): EPEVTQTPSHQVTQMGQEVILRCVPISNHLYFYWYRQILGQKVEFLVSFYNNEISEKSEIFDDQFSVERPDGSNFTLKIRSTKLEDSAMYFCASTEDRWSNQPQHFGDGTRLSIL.

The chain carries TRBV5-1 and TRBJ2-5; weak D call: TRBD1 (5 bases). Germline V lookup: CDR1 SGHRS, CDR2 YFSETQ. CDR3 size: 17 residues. Trimming removed 0 bases at V and 1 base at J, with 16 bases between. In DNA form, the CDR3 reads TGCGCCAGCAGCTTGGCCGAAGGGGCCACTATCCAAGAGACCCAGTACTTC. Translation: CASSLAEGATIQETQYF.

The rearrangement links TRBV5-5 to TRBJ1-1; TRBD1 matches at 8 bases. CDR1 and CDR2 (germline): SGHKS, YYEKEE (reference sequence). The trim removed 3 bases at V and 5 bases at J, leaving 3 bases unmatched. CDR3 size: 13 residues. As DNA, the CDR3 is TGTGCCAGCAGCTCAGGGGGCTGGACTGAAGCTTTCTTT. Protein: CASSSGGWTEAFF.

V is TRBV15 and J is TRBJ2-3; 8 positions agree with TRBD2. The V gene's germline CDR1 is LNHNV and CDR2 YYDKDF (reference sequence). Trimming cost V 5 bases and J 4 bases; bases outside gene matches: 5. The CDR3 covers 14 residues. The CDR3 DNA sequence: TGTGCCACCAGCGTTCGAGCGGGGGCAGATACGCAGTATTTT. The encoded protein is CATSVRAGADTQYF.

The chain has TRBV5-1 and TRBJ2-2; D remains ambiguous. CDR1 is SGHRS, CDR2 YFSETQ, per germline. Trimming stripped 6 bases from V and 6 bases from J, with 9 bases between. The CDR3 runs to 12 residues. CDR3 protein: CASNGFPGELFF. DNA of the CDR3: TGCGCCAGCAACGGATTTCCCGGGGAGCTGTTTTTT.